Included here is one T cell receptor (beta chain) sequence, with context. Its target is unknown. These data originate in a study of T cell responses to AZD1222 COVID-19 vaccine. Here immunoSEQ multiplex PCR was the method, and the copy in TCRdb shows in-frame clones only, minus some. The sample records 150,000 or so clones, roughly 90% being singletons. General study points: Spike-specific TCR repertoires showed rising breadth and depth after two AZD1222 doses. Donors were mostly white British, more females; clonal diversity possibly underestimated. Repertoire sampling occurred only after the peak T cell response.

This CDR3 has 17 residues. Trimming removed 2 bases from V and 3 bases from J; junction bases left unmatched: 8. Germline assignment: CDR1 SGHAT and CDR2 FQNNGV. The material sequenced was peripheral blood, taken on day 0 of AZD1222 vaccination. This clonotype was obtained from an adult in good health. V gene TRBV11-2 combines with J gene TRBJ2-3; TRBD1 matches at 10 bases. The CDR3 reads CASSLRGPGQGTDTQYF. The CDR3 nucleotides are TGTGCCAGCAGCTTAAGGGGGCCGGGACAGGGGACAGATACGCAGTATTTT.